This TCR beta chain comes out of a study of control samples from healthy donors and cancer patients. Using immunoSEQ multiplex PCR, the repertoire was profiled, and TCRdb retains in-frame clones only, with some absent. The data hold 150,000 to 200,000 clones, with 85% to 90% observed a single time. The CDR3 consists of 15 residues. V lost 1 base and J lost 0, with 9 bases in between. Germline V gene data show CDR1 as LGHNA and CDR2 as YNFKEQ. The sequenced sample consisted of blood. The receptor was derived from a woman in her forties or fifties in good health. This chain connects TRBV4-2 to TRBJ1-1; D may be TRBD1 (5 bases). The CDR3 nucleotides read TGTGCCAGCAGCCAAGGACAGTTCATGAACACTGAAGCTTTCTTT. Translation gives CASSQGQFMNTEAFF.